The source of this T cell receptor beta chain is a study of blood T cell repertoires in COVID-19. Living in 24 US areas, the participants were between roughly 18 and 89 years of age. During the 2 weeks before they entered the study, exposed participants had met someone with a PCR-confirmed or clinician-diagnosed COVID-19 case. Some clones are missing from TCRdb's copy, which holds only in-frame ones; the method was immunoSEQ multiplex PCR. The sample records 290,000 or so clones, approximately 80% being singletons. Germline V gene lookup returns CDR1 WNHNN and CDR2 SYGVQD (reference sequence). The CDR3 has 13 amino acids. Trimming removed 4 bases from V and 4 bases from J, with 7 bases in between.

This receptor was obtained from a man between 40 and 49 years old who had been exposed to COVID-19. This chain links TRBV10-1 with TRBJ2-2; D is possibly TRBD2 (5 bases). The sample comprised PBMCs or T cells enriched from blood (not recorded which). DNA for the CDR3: TGCGCCAGCAGTGCGAGGGTCACCGGGGAGCTGTTTTTT. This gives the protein CASSARVTGELFF.